Given below is one TCR beta chain in context. Authors' analysis steps: Reference gene primer amplification gave nucleated cell count estimates. Profiling relied on immunoSEQ multiplex PCR, and the TCRdb table lists in-frame clones only, not all of them. V and J calls and clone size are copied from that table; D and trimming were computed from the DNA. The data contain over 90,000 clones, roughly 86% of them singletons. This entry is derived from a study of blood T cell repertoires in COVID-19. Study summary: Samples representing acute and convalescent COVID-19 were sourced from the United States, Italy and Spain.

The CDR3 has 12 amino acids. Germline V lookup: CDR1 SQVTM, CDR2 ANQGSEA. Trimming removed 1 base from V and 3 bases from J, with 7 bases in between. Specimen: peripheral blood. This sequence joins TRBV29-1 and TRBJ2-7; D not certain. This receptor was obtained from a human donor in a cohort sampled during active COVID-19. Here the CDR3 DNA reads TGCAGCGTTGAAGGTGTTAGCTACGAGCAGTACTTC. Its translation: CSVEGVSYEQYF.